This T cell receptor beta chain is drawn from a study of identical twins. Germline-derived CDR1 and CDR2 are SEHNR and FQNEAQ (reference sequence). CDR3 length equals 18 residues. J was trimmed by 2 bases and V by 2 bases; bases with no gene match: 11. In its sample, this clonotype was seen many times. TCRdb redid the calling of the 5' RACE reads with MiXCR, one entry per CDR3 protein. The sample carries around 370,000 distinct CDR3 sequences, approximately 8.8% recorded once. This chain uses TRBV7-9 with TRBJ2-5, with TRBD1 matching over 10 bases. Sequencing was carried out using naive T cells sorted from blood. This receptor was taken from a woman aged 50 to 60 in good health. CDR3 protein: CASSLFATQDRGQETQYF. CDR3 sequence (DNA): TGTGCCAGCAGCTTATTTGCCACTCAGGACAGGGGGCAAGAGACCCAGTACTTC.